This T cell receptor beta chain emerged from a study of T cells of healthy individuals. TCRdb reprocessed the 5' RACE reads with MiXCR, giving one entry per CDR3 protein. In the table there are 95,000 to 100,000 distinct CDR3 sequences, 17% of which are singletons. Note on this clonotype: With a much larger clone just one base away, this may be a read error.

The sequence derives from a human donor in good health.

CDR3 region: CASSLDEAASGRGGQFF. CDR3 DNA sequence: TGTGCCAGCAGCTTAGATGAAGCGGCTAGCGGGAGGGGTGGGCAGTTCTTC. The rearrangement uses TRBV11-2 and TRBJ2-1; the match to TRBD2 covers 12 bases. Per the germline V gene, CDR1 is SGHAT and CDR2 is FQNNGV. Trimming took 0 bases from V and 12 from J; bases not matched to a gene: 12. This CDR3 spans 17 amino acids. Together with reference TRBV11-2 and TRBJ2-1, the CDR3 gives the full variable domain: EAGVAQSPRYKIIEKRQSVAFWCNPISGHATLYWYQQILGQGPKLLIQFQNNGVVDDSQLPKDRFSAERLKGVDSTLKIQPAKLEDSAVYLCASSLDEAASGRGGQFFGPGTRLTVL.